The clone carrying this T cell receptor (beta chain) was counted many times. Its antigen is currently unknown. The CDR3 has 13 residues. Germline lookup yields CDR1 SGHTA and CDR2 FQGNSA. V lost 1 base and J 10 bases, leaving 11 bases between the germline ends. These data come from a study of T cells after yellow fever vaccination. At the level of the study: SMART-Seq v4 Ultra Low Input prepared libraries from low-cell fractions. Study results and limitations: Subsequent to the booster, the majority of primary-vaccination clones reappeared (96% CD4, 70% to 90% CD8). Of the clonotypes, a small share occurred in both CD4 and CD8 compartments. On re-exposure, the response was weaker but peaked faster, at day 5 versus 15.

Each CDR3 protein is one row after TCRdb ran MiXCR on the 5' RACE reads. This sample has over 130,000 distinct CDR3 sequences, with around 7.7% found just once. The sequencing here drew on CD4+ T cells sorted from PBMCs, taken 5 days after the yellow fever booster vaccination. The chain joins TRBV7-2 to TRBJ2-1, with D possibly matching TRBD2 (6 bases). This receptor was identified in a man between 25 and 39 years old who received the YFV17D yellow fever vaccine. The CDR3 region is CASSLVGLAEQFF. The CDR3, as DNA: TGTGCCAGCAGCTTAGTAGGGCTAGCGGAGCAGTTCTTC. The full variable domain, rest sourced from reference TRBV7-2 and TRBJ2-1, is GAGVSQSPSNKVTEKGKDVELRCDPISGHTALYWYRQSLGQGLEFLIYFQGNSAPDKSGLPSDRFSAERTGGSVSTLTIQRTQQEDSAVYLCASSLVGLAEQFFGPGTRLTVL.